This T cell receptor (beta chain) was found in a study of T cells in localized non-small cell lung cancer. General study findings and limits: Among the tissues sampled, uninvolved adjacent lung had the highest T cell clonality, above tumor. Heterogeneity remains possible, as sequencing covered one tumor region only.

Assay: immunoSEQ multiplex PCR; the TCRdb copy retains only in-frame clones and omits some. Of approximately 31,000 clones in the sample, around 94% were seen once. As concerns this clone: As yet, its antigen is unknown.

The input for sequencing was peripheral blood, taken before any cancer treatment. This receptor was obtained from a woman aged 35 to 69 with stage I lung adenocarcinoma.

This CDR3 reads CASSVAEDYGYTF. The CDR3 DNA reads as TGTGCCAGCAGCGTAGCTGAAGACTATGGCTACACCTTC. The chain links TRBV9 to TRBJ1-2; D unclear. Trimming took off 0 bases at V and 3 bases at J, with 6 bases between the two ends. This CDR3 spans 13 amino acids. Germline loops: CDR1 SGDLS, CDR2 YYNGEE.